The 10 T cell receptor beta chains presented below share a single source sample, sequenced in a study of beta chain features in type 1 diabetes. Reverse transcribing all isolated RNA meant expressed TCRB transcripts were sequenced. The method was immunoSEQ multiplex PCR; TCRdb's version includes in-frame clones alone and lacks a portion of them. The data contain under 200,000 clones, less than 9.5% of them singletons. The source material was central memory CD4+ T cells from blood. The receptors here all came from a young man in good health.

The V and J genes are TRBV6-5 and TRBJ2-3; tentatively, D is TRBD2 (5 bases). This CDR3 has 15 amino acids. Germline CDR1 reads MNHEY; CDR2 reads SVGAGI. V lost 2 bases, J lost 1 base, and 10 bases lay in between. In DNA, the CDR3 is TGTGCCAGCAGTTACGATCCACTAGGCACAGATACGCAGTATTTT. Translating gives CASSYDPLGTDTQYF.

This clone was counted a few times. The rearrangement links TRBV5-1 to TRBJ2-2, with TRBD1 matching 9 bases. There are 15 residues in the CDR3. The ends lost 5 bases at V and 3 bases at J; junction bases unmatched: 5. CDR1 is SGHRS, CDR2 YFSETQ, per germline. The CDR3 nucleotides are TGCGCCAGCAGGCAAGGGACAGGGTACACCGGGGAGCTGTTTTTT. Translation gives CASRQGTGYTGELFF.

The chain employs TRBV7-2 and TRBJ2-5; tentative D call: TRBD1 (6 bases). The CDR3 runs to 15 residues. CDR1 and CDR2 from the germline V gene are SGHTA and FQGNSA. With 1 base removed from V and 2 bases from J, the gap between germline ends came to 11 bases. The CDR3 is CASSLGRGSQETQYF. The CDR3 DNA is TGTGCCAGCAGCTTAGGCAGGGGATCACAAGAGACCCAGTACTTC. Based on the CDR3 plus reference TRBV7-2 and TRBJ2-5, the full variable domain is GAGVSQSPSNKVTEKGKDVELRCDPISGHTALYWYRQSLGQGLEFLIYFQGNSAPDKSGLPSDRFSAERTGGSVSTLTIQRTQQEDSAVYLCASSLGRGSQETQYFGPGTRLLVL.

The chain recombines TRBV7-9 with TRBJ2-5, with 8 bases aligning to TRBD1. With V trimmed by 5 bases and J by 1 base, 9 bases remained unmatched. CDR3 length: 16 amino acids. Germline CDR1 and CDR2: SEHNR and FQNEAQ (reference sequence). The CDR3 spells CASSPRQGIIQETQYF. The DNA for the CDR3 is TGTGCCAGCAGCCCAAGACAGGGGATTATCCAAGAGACCCAGTACTTC.

This clone has a count of ten or more. The chain has TRBV19 and TRBJ2-5, with a tentative D call TRBD1 (6 bases). Germline values: CDR1 LNHDA, CDR2 SQIVND (reference sequence). V shed 4 bases and J shed 1 base, with 13 bases lying between them. The CDR3 consists of 15 residues. The CDR3 region has the DNA TGTGCCAGTAGTAGAATACAGGGAAGCCAAGAGACCCAGTACTTC. This translates into CASSRIQGSQETQYF. Variable domain in full (rest from reference TRBV19 and TRBJ2-5): DGGITQSPKYLFRKEGQNVTLSCEQNLNHDAMYWYRQDPGQGLRLIYYSQIVNDFQKGDIAEGYSVSREKKESFPLTVTSAQKNPTAFYLCASSRIQGSQETQYFGPGTRLLVL.

V is TRBV6-1 and J is TRBJ2-5, with D uncertain. Germline lookup yields CDR1 MNHNS and CDR2 SASEGT. This CDR3 comprises 14 residues. The ends were cut back, 0 bases at V and 5 bases at J, with 10 bases in the middle. CDR3 in DNA: TGTGCCAGCAGTGAAGCGCGGCGCCCGGAGACCCAGTACTTC. Its protein product is CASSEARRPETQYF.

The chain uses TRBV5-4 and TRBJ2-7; 7 nucleotides agree with TRBD1. CDR3 length equals 15 residues. Per germline, CDR1 SGHNT and CDR2 YYREEE (reference sequence). V trimming: 0 bases; J trimming: 7 bases; junction bases outside the gene matches: 10. For the CDR3, the DNA is TGTGCCAGCAGCTTGGACAAGACAGGGCCTAGGGAGCAGTACTTC. Encoded protein: CASSLDKTGPREQYF.

V is TRBV7-9 and J is TRBJ2-5; 9 bases map to TRBD1. The J call may be wrong; the DNA end is better matched by TRBJ2-7. CDR1 is SEHNR and CDR2 is FQNEAQ in the germline V gene (reference sequence). The CDR3 totals 14 residues. This CDR3 reads CATTGRGQGGEQYF. CDR3 in DNA: TGTGCCACCACAGGTCGGGGACAGGGTGGCGAGCAGTACTTC.

The chain links TRBV5-6 to TRBJ1-2, with 7 bases fitting TRBD1. Germline V gene lookup returns CDR1 SGHDT and CDR2 YYEEEE. The V segment lost 1 base and the J segment 5 bases; nucleotides outside the gene matches: 5. The CDR3 is made up of 14 amino acids. The CDR3 DNA reads TGTGCCAGCAGCTTGAGGCTCAGGGGGTATGGCTACACCTTC. This gives the protein CASSLRLRGYGYTF.

V gene TRBV7-2 combines with J gene TRBJ2-2; 9 nucleotides line up with TRBD2. Trimming at V came to 4 bases and at J to 7 bases, leaving 10 bases not matched to a gene. Germline V CDR1 and CDR2: SGHTA, FQGNSA. The CDR3 covers 16 residues. The CDR3, as DNA: TGTGCCAGCAGCTCCGTGGCTAGCGGGAAAATCGGGGAGCTGTTTTTT. Translated: CASSSVASGKIGELFF.